This TCR beta chain is drawn from a study of blood T cell repertoires in COVID-19. Study-level information: Some COVID-19 samples were acute and others convalescent; all came from the United States, Italy and Spain. T cells, B-cell-depleted T cells, or PBMCs provided the cDNA or gDNA that served as material.

CDR3 length: 16 amino acids. In germline, CDR1 is LGHDT, CDR2 YNNKEL (reference sequence). V lost 1 base and J 2 bases, leaving 15 bases between the germline ends. Profiling relied on immunoSEQ multiplex PCR, and the TCRdb table lists in-frame clones only, not all of them. Of 40,000 to 45,000 clones in the sample, more than 85% are singletons; the top ten hold approximately 6%. The rearrangement uses TRBV3-1 (or the pseudogene TRBV3-2) and TRBJ2-7; D is perhaps TRBD1 (7 bases). Sequenced material: peripheral blood. The TCR was taken from a human donor in a cohort sampled during active COVID-19. CDR3 DNA: TGTGCCAGCAGCCAAGCCCCAGGGGGGAGGACCTACGAGCAGTACTTC. The encoded protein is CASSQAPGGRTYEQYF.